This TCR beta chain was identified in a study of technical replicates of blood from a few donors. Clones were sequenced by immunoSEQ multiplex PCR, and TCRdb holds only the in-frame ones, with some missing. Of 60,000 to 90,000 clones in the sample, around 97% were seen once. The CDR3 sequence is 13 residues long. Trimming removed 6 bases at V and 7 bases at J, with 15 bases between. CDR1 and CDR2 from the germline V gene are ENHRY and SYGVKD. The source material was T cells isolated from PBMCs. This TCR was recovered from a human donor in good health. The genes are TRBV10-3 and TRBJ1-2, with D perhaps TRBD1 (5 bases). The CDR3 spells CAISLGGVAGYTF. The CDR3 DNA is TGTGCCATCAGCCTGGGGGGTGTGGCTGGCTACACCTTC.